The 18 T cell receptor beta chains reported below all come from one sample, sequenced in a study of T cells after yellow fever vaccination (dated by TCRdb to about 2019). The method behind the library was 5' RACE. TCRdb names Illumina HiSeq 2500 as the instrument used. TCRdb took the public reads, trimmed them with fastp at Q25, ran MiXCR for clone calling and kept in-frame beta chains. Each record represents a unique CDR3 protein, reported with the most common genes and DNA among its rows. The sample yields 400,000 to 650,000 distinct CDR3 sequences; around a fifth were counted once. Clones ranked in the top ten supply about a sixth of the sample. The treatment or condition label, read with the paper, signifies: live attenuated yellow fever vaccine strain. The material sequenced was PBMCs, taken around 3 weeks after the first yellow fever vaccination. These receptors were taken from a man aged 18 to 30 who received the YFV17D yellow fever vaccine.

This rearrangement joins TRBV7-9 to TRBJ1-2; no firm D call. This CDR3 is 13 amino acids long. Trimming cost V 5 bases and J 8 bases, with 15 bases left between them. CDR1 is SEHNR and CDR2 is FQNEAQ in the germline V gene (reference sequence). In DNA form, the CDR3 reads TGTGCCAGCAGCACGGAGCCGCTACGAGGCTACACCTTC. As protein: CASSTEPLRGYTF.

This clonotype was found many times. The chain combines TRBV4-2 with TRBJ1-4; TRBD1 is a possible D gene (5 bases). Germline values: CDR1 LGHNA, CDR2 YNFKEQ. With 0 bases removed from V and 3 bases from J, the gap between germline ends came to 5 bases. The CDR3 length is 14 residues. CDR3 sequence: CASSQETANEKLFF. The CDR3, as DNA: TGTGCCAGCAGCCAAGAGACAGCTAATGAAAAACTGTTTTTT.

The chain links TRBV5-6 to TRBJ2-5, with TRBD1 matching over 9 bases. Germline loops: CDR1 SGHDT, CDR2 YYEEEE. The J segment lost 3 bases and the V segment lost 1 base, leaving 7 bases of the junction unmatched. This CDR3 contains 16 residues. The CDR3 is CASSLRSGTGKETQYF. In DNA, the CDR3 is TGTGCCAGCAGCTTGAGGTCCGGGACAGGGAAAGAGACCCAGTACTTC.

The chain joins TRBV5-4 to TRBJ2-1, with TRBD2 matching over 10 bases. V lost 3 bases to trimming and J lost 2 bases; unmatched junction nucleotides: 5. This CDR3 region has 16 residues. Germline CDR1 is SGHNT and CDR2 is YYREEE (reference sequence). Here the CDR3 DNA reads TGTGCCAGCAGCTCTAGCGGGGGAGGCGCCTACAATGAGCAGTTCTTC. This sequence encodes CASSSSGGGAYNEQFF.

V is TRBV7-9 and J is TRBJ2-1; tentatively, D is TRBD1 (6 bases). V dropped 2 bases and J dropped 9 bases, with 14 bases sitting between them. The CDR3 is made up of 14 amino acids. The germline V gene encodes CDR1 SEHNR and CDR2 FQNEAQ (reference sequence). CDR3 sequence: CASSLWGPGSEQFF. In DNA form, the CDR3 reads TGTGCCAGCAGCTTATGGGGGCCTGGGAGTGAGCAGTTCTTC. Using reference TRBV7-9 and TRBJ2-1 for the parts outside the CDR3, the full variable domain is DTGVSQNPRHKITKRGQNVTFRCDPISEHNRLYWYRQTLGQGPEFLTYFQNEAQLEKSRLLSDRFSAERPKGSFSTLEIQRTEQGDSAMYLCASSLWGPGSEQFFGPGTRLTVL.

In its sample, this clonotype was seen a few times. This chain links TRBV20-1 with TRBJ2-5; D is possibly TRBD1 or TRBD2 (5 bases each). CDR1 is DFQATT, CDR2 SNEGSKA, per germline (reference sequence). The V and J ends lost 7 bases and 3 bases respectively, with 12 bases between them. The CDR3 length is 12 residues. This chain's CDR3 is CSVLRGEETQYF. Here the CDR3 DNA reads TGCAGTGTTCTCCGGGGCGAAGAGACCCAGTACTTC.

This clonotype was observed once. The chain joins TRBV6-1 to TRBJ2-2; 7 bases line up with TRBD1. V gave up 9 bases and J gave up 0 bases; unmatched junction bases: 7. The CDR3 covers 15 residues. CDR1 MNHNS and CDR2 SASEGT come from the germline V gene. CDR3 DNA: TGTGCCAGTGCCCCAGGGGGTGCGAACACCGGGGAGCTGTTTTTT. This codes for CASAPGGANTGELFF.

The chain employs TRBV7-2 and TRBJ2-3; D not resolved. Trimming removed 1 base from V and 5 bases from J, with 13 bases in between. Germline CDR1 reads SGHTA; CDR2 reads FQGNSA. The CDR3 consists of 15 residues. CDR3 protein: CASSLEVDPLDTQYF. The CDR3 nucleotides read TGTGCCAGCAGCTTAGAGGTCGACCCATTAGATACGCAGTATTTT.

This clonotype was seen a handful of times. The chain joins TRBV5-1 to TRBJ2-5; the D gene could be TRBD1 or TRBD2 (5 bases each). The germline V gene has CDR1 SGHRS and CDR2 YFSETQ. V lost 1 base and J 4 bases, leaving 17 bases between the germline ends. The CDR3 has 16 residues. The CDR3 loop is CASSLYGDPGGETQYF. CDR3 bases: TGCGCCAGCAGCTTGTACGGGGACCCCGGAGGAGAGACCCAGTACTTC. The full variable domain, completed using reference TRBV5-1 and TRBJ2-5, is KAGVTQTPRYLIKTRGQQVTLSCSPISGHRSVSWYQQTPGQGLQFLFEYFSETQRNKGNFPGRFSGRQFSNSRSEMNVSTLELGDSALYLCASSLYGDPGGETQYFGPGTRLLVL.

This clonotype was seen a handful of times. The V call is TRBV20-1, the J call TRBJ2-7; D call uncertain. This CDR3 is 12 amino acids long. Germline loops: CDR1 DFQATT, CDR2 SNEGSKA (reference sequence). V gave up 3 bases and J gave up 2 bases, with 8 bases separating them. CDR3 nucleotides: TGCAGTGCTAGGGACCGTACCTACGAGCAGTACTTC. Translating gives CSARDRTYEQYF.

The rearrangement links TRBV7-9 to TRBJ2-2; 8 positions match TRBD1. This CDR3 is 14 amino acids long. After removal of 5 bases from V and 6 bases from J, the junction contained 5 bases not matched to a gene. CDR1 and CDR2 (germline): SEHNR, FQNEAQ (reference sequence). CDR3 nucleotide sequence: TGTGCCAGCAGCCGGCAGGGGGCTTCCGGGGAGCTGTTTTTT. Amino acids: CASSRQGASGELFF.

This clonotype turned up a few times. The chain carries TRBV5-1 and TRBJ2-1; possible D gene TRBD2, 6 bases. Trimming shortened V by 0 bases and J by 6 bases, and 13 bases separated the two germline ends. Germline CDR1 is SGHRS and CDR2 is YFSETQ. The CDR3 consists of 15 residues. The CDR3 DNA reads as TGCGCCAGCAGCTTGGGCTTACGGAGGGGCAATGAGCAGTTCTTC. Protein: CASSLGLRRGNEQFF.

This chain connects TRBV5-4 to TRBJ2-3; D uncertain. Trimming removed 4 bases at V and 2 bases at J, with 14 bases between. The CDR3 consists of 15 residues. Germline lookup yields CDR1 SGHNT and CDR2 YYREEE (reference sequence). This chain's CDR3 is CASSLSFAHTDTQYF. The CDR3 nucleotides are TGTGCCAGCAGCCTTAGCTTCGCGCACACAGATACGCAGTATTTT.

This clonotype was observed a handful of times. The chain links TRBV3-1 to TRBJ2-7; D is uncertain. The V gene's germline CDR1 is LGHDT and CDR2 YNNKEL (reference sequence). Between the trimmed V and J ends, which lost 2 bases and 3 bases, there was a span of 14 bases. The CDR3 spans 15 residues. The CDR3 DNA follows: TGTGCCAGCAGCCAATCAATGTCGGGCAGCTACGAGCAGTACTTC. It specifies CASSQSMSGSYEQYF.

The chain employs TRBV7-2 and TRBJ2-4; 7 positions agree with TRBD2. The germline V gene has CDR1 SGHTA and CDR2 FQGNSA. This CDR3 contains 13 residues. Trimming took 3 bases from V and 7 from J; bases not matched to a gene: 3. The CDR3 DNA follows: TGTGCCAGCAGCTTTGCGGGGGTGAACATTCAGTACTTC. It codes for CASSFAGVNIQYF. Full variable domain (missing parts from reference TRBV7-2 and TRBJ2-4): GAGVSQSPSNKVTEKGKDVELRCDPISGHTALYWYRQSLGQGLEFLIYFQGNSAPDKSGLPSDRFSAERTGGSVSTLTIQRTQQEDSAVYLCASSFAGVNIQYFGAGTRLSVL.

The chain uses TRBV9 and TRBJ1-2; 7 nucleotides match TRBD1. Trimming took 1 base from V and 3 from J; bases not matched to a gene: 3. The CDR3 is 14 residues long. Germline CDR1 is SGDLS and CDR2 is YYNGEE. The CDR3 bases are TGTGCCAGCAGCGTATCGACAGGGCACTATGGCTACACCTTC. It translates to CASSVSTGHYGYTF.

This clonotype was counted only a few times. Here the CDR3 reads CASKDGSSYNEQFF. CDR3 bases: TGTGCCAGCAAGGACGGGAGCTCCTACAATGAGCAGTTCTTC. The V and J genes are TRBV27 and TRBJ2-1; a weak D match, TRBD2 (6 bases). With 7 bases removed from V and 0 bases from J, the gap between germline ends came to 10 bases. The CDR3 sequence is 14 residues long. Germline values: CDR1 MNHEY, CDR2 SMNVEV (reference sequence).

This clonotype was seen a handful of times. V usage is TRBV12-3 or TRBV12-4 and J usage is TRBJ2-7; 11 bases line up with TRBD1. The CDR3 has 15 amino acids. V dropped 5 bases and J dropped 5; count of bases not matched to a gene: 8. The CDR3 region has the DNA TGTGCCAGCAGTACTAGGACAGGGGGCTTCAACGAGCAGTACTTC. This encodes CASSTRTGGFNEQYF.